Sequencing of this T cell receptor (beta chain) was carried out in a study of shared clonotypes between healthy human individuals. Only in-frame clones appear in the TCRdb table, and some are missing; sequencing was by immunoSEQ multiplex PCR. The table lists about 820,000 clones, approximately 92% of them singletons, with less than 25% in the top ten. Positive CCR7 selection of CD45RO-negative cells yielded the naive CD8 cells, and terminally differentiated effector memory CD45RA+ cells were excluded. Germline V CDR1 and CDR2: SEHNR, FQNEAQ (reference sequence). The V segment lost 3 bases and the J segment 6 bases; nucleotides outside the gene matches: 0. CDR3 length equals 12 residues.

The TCR originated in a man in his thirties or forties in good health. This chain uses TRBV7-9 with TRBJ1-2; 8 bases are shared with TRBD1. The sample taken for sequencing was naive CD8+ T cells sorted from blood. The DNA for the CDR3 is TGTGCCAGCAGCTTGACAGGGGATGGCTACACCTTC. This sequence encodes CASSLTGDGYTF.